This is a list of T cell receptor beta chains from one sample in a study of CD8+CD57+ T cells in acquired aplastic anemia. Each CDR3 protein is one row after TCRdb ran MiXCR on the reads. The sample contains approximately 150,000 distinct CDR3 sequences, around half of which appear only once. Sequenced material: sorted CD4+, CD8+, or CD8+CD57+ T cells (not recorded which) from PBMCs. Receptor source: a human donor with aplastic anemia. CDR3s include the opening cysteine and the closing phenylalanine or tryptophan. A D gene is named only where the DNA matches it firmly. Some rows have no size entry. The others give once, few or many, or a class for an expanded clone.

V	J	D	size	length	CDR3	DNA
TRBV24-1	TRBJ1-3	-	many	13	CATWTASGNTIYF	TGTGCCACCTGGACAGCCTCTGGAAACACCATATATTTT
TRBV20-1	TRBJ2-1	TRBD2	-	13	CSLSGGFNNEQFF	TGCAGTCTCAGCGGGGGGTTCAACAATGAGCAGTTCTTC
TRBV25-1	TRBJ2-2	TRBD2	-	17	CATPMGLAGGRGGELFF	TGTGCCACGCCAATGGGACTAGCGGGAGGTCGGGGCGGGGAACTGTTTTTT
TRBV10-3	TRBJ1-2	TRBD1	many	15	CAIRAPGQGIEGYTF	TGTGCCATCAGGGCACCGGGACAGGGGATTGAGGGCTACACCTTC
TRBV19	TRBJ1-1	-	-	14	CASSPGQLNTEAFF	TGTGCCAGTAGTCCTGGACAGTTGAACACTGAAGCTTTCTTT
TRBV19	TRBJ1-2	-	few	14	CASSEGQGDYGYTF	TGTGCCAGTAGTGAAGGCCAGGGTGACTATGGCTACACCTTC
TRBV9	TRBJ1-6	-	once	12	CASSGYNSPLHF	TGTGCCAGCAGTGGCTATAATTCGCCCCTCCACTTT
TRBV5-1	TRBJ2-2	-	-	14	CASSFAENTGELFF	TGCGCCAGCAGCTTCGCCGAAAATACCGGGGAGCTGTTTTTT
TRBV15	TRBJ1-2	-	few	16	CATIPLQGDVLNGYTF	TGTGCCACCATCCCCCTACAGGGTGATGTTCTTAATGGCTACACCTTC
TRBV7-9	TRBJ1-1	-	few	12	CASSLAAYEAFF	TGTGCCAGCAGCTTAGCAGCGTATGAAGCTTTCTTT
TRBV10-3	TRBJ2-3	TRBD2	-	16	CAISDWTSGGADTQYF	TGTGCCATCAGTGACTGGACTAGCGGGGGAGCAGATACGCAGTATTTT
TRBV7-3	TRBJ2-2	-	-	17	CASSLVGSSLDTGELFF	TGTGCCAGCAGCTTAGTTGGTAGCAGCTTGGACACCGGGGAGCTGTTTTTT
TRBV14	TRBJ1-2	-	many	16	CASSLSSQPTVDGYTF	TGTGCCAGCAGCCTTAGCAGCCAGCCGACGGTAGATGGCTACACCTTC
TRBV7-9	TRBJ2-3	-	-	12	CASSASGDTQYF	TGTGCCAGCAGCGCCTCGGGGGATACGCAGTATTTT
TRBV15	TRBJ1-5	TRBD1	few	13	CATSTSGGKPQHF	TGTGCCACCAGCACCTCAGGGGGAAAGCCCCAGCATTTT
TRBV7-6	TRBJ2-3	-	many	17	CASSLARGPPSTDTQYF	TGTGCCAGCAGCTTAGCCCGGGGGCCCCCTAGCACAGATACGCAGTATTTT
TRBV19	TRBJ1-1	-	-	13	CASRDGLNTEAFF	TGTGCCAGTAGAGACGGACTGAACACTGAAGCTTTCTTT
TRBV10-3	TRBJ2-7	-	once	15	CAGTCASSLGYEQYF	-
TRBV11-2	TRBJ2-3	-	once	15	CASSLYRESTDTQYF	TGTGCCAGCAGCTTGTACCGGGAATCCACAGATACGCAGTATTTT
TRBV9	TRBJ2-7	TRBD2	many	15	CASSPQRGDSYEQYF	TGTGCCAGCAGCCCCCAGCGGGGGGATTCCTACGAGCAGTACTTC
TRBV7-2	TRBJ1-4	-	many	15	CASSLGPTTNEKLFF	TGTGCCAGCAGCTTGGGACCGACAACTAATGAAAAACTGTTTTTT
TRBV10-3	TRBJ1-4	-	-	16	CASRAGWPQRNEKLFF	TGTGCCAGCAGAGCGGGGTGGCCCCAGAGGAATGAAAAACTGTTTTTT
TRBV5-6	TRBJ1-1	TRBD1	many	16	CASSLRTGGRNTEAFF	TGTGCCAGCAGCTTAAGGACAGGGGGCCGGAACACTGAAGCTTTCTTT
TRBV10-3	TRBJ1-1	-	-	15	CAIRVEGRLDTEAFF	TGTGCCATCAGGGTAGAGGGGCGTTTGGACACTGAAGCTTTCTTT
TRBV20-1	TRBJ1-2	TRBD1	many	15	CSASSFISGGRSYTF	TGCAGTGCTAGTTCTTTTATTTCAGGGGGTCGGAGCTACACCTTC
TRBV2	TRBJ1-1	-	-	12	CASRKGGTEAFF	TGTGCCAGCAGGAAGGGAGGGACTGAAGCTTTCTTT
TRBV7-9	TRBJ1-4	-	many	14	CASSLRRTNEKLFF	TGTGCCAGCAGCTTAAGGCGGACTAATGAAAAACTGTTTTTT
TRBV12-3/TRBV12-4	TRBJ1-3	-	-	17	CASSQGRSFSSGNTIYF	TGTGCCAGCAGTCAGGGACGGTCGTTTAGCTCTGGAAACACCATATATTTT
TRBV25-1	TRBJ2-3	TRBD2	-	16	CASSLVAGGRTDTQYF	TGTGCCAGCAGCTTAGTGGCGGGGGGCCGGACAGATACGCAGTATTTT
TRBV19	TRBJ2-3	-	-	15	CASSIESSAIDTQYF	TGTGCCAGTAGTATAGAATCCAGCGCCATAGATACGCAGTATTTT
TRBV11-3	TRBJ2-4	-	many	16	CASSPGLALAKNIQYF	TGTGCCAGCAGCCCCGGGCTAGCGTTAGCCAAAAACATTCAGTACTTC
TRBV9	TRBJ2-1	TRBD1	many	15	CASSVGQGSYNEQFF	TGTGCCAGCAGCGTAGGACAGGGCTCCTACAATGAGCAGTTCTTC
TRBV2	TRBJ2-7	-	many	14	CASYARGESYEQYF	TGTGCCAGCTATGCAAGGGGGGAGTCCTACGAGCAGTACTTC
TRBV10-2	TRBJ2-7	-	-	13	CASTSVTSYEQYF	TGCGCCAGCACCTCTGTTACATCCTACGAGCAGTACTTC
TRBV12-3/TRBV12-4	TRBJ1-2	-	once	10	CAIMDRGYTF	TGTGCCATCATGGACCGCGGCTACACCTTC
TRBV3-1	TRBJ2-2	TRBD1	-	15	CASSQGTANTGELFF	TGTGCCAGCAGCCAGGGGACAGCTAACACCGGGGAGCTGTTTTTT
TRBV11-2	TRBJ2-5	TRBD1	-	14	CASRGTGGGETQYF	TGTGCCAGCAGGGGGACAGGAGGGGGAGAGACCCAGTACTTC
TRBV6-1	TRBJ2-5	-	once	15	CASSEIGQAGNGQYF	TGTGCCAGCAGCGAAATCGGACAGGCGGGGAACGGCCAGTACTTC
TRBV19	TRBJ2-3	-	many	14	CASTLRGHTDTQYF	TGTGCCAGTACCCTCAGGGGCCACACAGATACGCAGTATTTT
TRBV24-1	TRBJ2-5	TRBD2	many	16	CATSPGGTKYQETQYF	TGTGCCACCAGTCCCGGGGGGACGAAGTACCAAGAGACCCAGTACTTC
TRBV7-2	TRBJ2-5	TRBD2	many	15	CASSLDLAVGETQYF	TGTGCCAGCAGCTTAGACCTAGCGGTTGGGGAGACCCAGTACTTC
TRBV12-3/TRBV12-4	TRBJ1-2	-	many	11	CASSYDKGYTF	TGTGCCAGCAGCTACGATAAGGGCTACACCTTC
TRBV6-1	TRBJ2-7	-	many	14	CASTAGSPTYEQYF	TGTGCCAGCACTGCAGGGTCCCCTACCTACGAGCAGTACTTC
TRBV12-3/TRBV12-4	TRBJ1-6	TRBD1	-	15	CASSFIGQGNSPLHF	TGTGCCAGCAGTTTTATAGGACAGGGGAATTCACCCCTCCACTTT
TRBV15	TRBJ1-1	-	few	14	CATSRDLGGSEAFF	TGTGCCACCAGCAGAGATCTTGGGGGTTCTGAAGCTTTCTTT